This is a list of T cell receptor beta chains from one sample in a study of PD-1 blockade in classical Hodgkin lymphoma. The repertoire was sequenced with immunoSEQ multiplex PCR; TCRdb's copy has only in-frame clones and lacks some. The sample carries around 50,000 clones, about 90% recorded once. The sequenced sample was peripheral blood mononuclear cells (PBMCs), obtained before the fourth cycle of nivolumab. These receptors came from a human donor with classical Hodgkin lymphoma. The CDR3 runs from the conserved cysteine through the conserved F or W. Each record gives: clone size, V gene, D gene, J gene, CDR3 DNA, CDR3 protein. The D gene is left open where the match is weak. Size tells how often a clone was seen (once, few, many) or the class of an expanded clone, and some rows leave it out.

>once|TRBV6-5|-|TRBJ2-1
TGTGCCAGCAGTTACCAGCGGTTCTACAATGAGCAGTTCTTC
CASSYQRFYNEQFF
>-|TRBV9|-|TRBJ2-5
TGTGCCAGCTCGGGACCATCCGGGGAGACCCAGTACTTC
CASSGPSGETQYF
>once|TRBV5-1|TRBD1|TRBJ2-3
TGCGCCAGCAGCTTGGCCGGGGCAGGGGGCCTTGTTCCTACGCAGTATTTT
CASSLAGAGGLVPTQYF
>-|TRBV12-2|-|TRBJ2-7
TGTGCAAGTCGCCCGACGACAGGGATCTTCTACGAGCAGTACTTC
CASRPTTGIFYEQYF
>-|TRBV7-3|-|TRBJ2-1
TGTGCCAGCAGCCCGGACTTTAACAATGAGCAGTTCTTC
CASSPDFNNEQFF
>once|TRBV9|-|TRBJ2-1
TGTGCCAGCGGGGACCAACTTTACAATGAGCAGTTCTTC
CASGDQLYNEQFF
>once|TRBV4-2|-|TRBJ1-1
TGTGCCAGCAGCCACCCAACGGACACTGAAGCTTTCTTT
CASSHPTDTEAFF
>-|TRBV29-1|-|TRBJ2-5
TGCAGCGTTGAAGGTCGACAGGCCTTGGAGACCCAGTACTTC
CSVEGRQALETQYF
>once|TRBV5-4|TRBD2|TRBJ2-2
TGTGCCAGCAGCAGGCCTAGCGGTAATTCTTTTGGAACCGGGGAGCTGTTTTTT
CASSRPSGNSFGTGELFF
>-|TRBV6-6|-|TRBJ2-1
TGTGCCAGCAGCCCGTCCAGCTCCTACAATGAGCAGTTCTTC
CASSPSSSYNEQFF
>-|TRBV5-1|-|TRBJ2-3
TGCGCCAGCAGCTCCGGGACTCTCACAGATACGCAGTATTTT
CASSSGTLTDTQYF
>-|TRBV13|TRBD2|TRBJ2-7
TGTGCCAGCAGCCAAATTACTAGCGGGAGATCCTACGAGCAGTACTTC
CASSQITSGRSYEQYF
>-|TRBV7-9|-|TRBJ2-7
TGTGCCAGCACCCAGGCTCCCGTTGGATGGGGCTACGAGCAGTACTTC
CASTQAPVGWGYEQYF
>-|TRBV7-9|-|TRBJ2-1
TGTGCCAGCAGCCGAGGACCGGAGCAGTTCTTC
CASSRGPEQFF
>-|TRBV5-1|-|TRBJ2-5
TGCGCCAGCAGCTTGGGGTCCGGGTACCAAGAGACCCAGTACTTC
CASSLGSGYQETQYF
>-|TRBV29-1|-|TRBJ1-4
TGCAGCGTTGGTGACAGCGCAACTAATGAAAAACTGTTTTTT
CSVGDSATNEKLFF
>-|TRBV5-1|TRBD1|TRBJ1-2
TGCGCCAGCAGCATCGGAACGGGACAGAGCTATGGCTACACCTTC
CASSIGTGQSYGYTF
>-|TRBV7-6|TRBD2|TRBJ2-3
TGTGCCAGCAGCTTAACCGGGAGGCAAAGCACAGATACGCAGTATTTT
CASSLTGRQSTDTQYF
>-|TRBV25-1|-|TRBJ2-2
TGTGCCGTCCGGACGTTACCCGACACCGGGGAGCTGTTTTTT
CAVRTLPDTGELFF
>-|TRBV27|TRBD1|TRBJ2-1
TGTGCCAGCAGCATAACAGGGGGCTACAATGAGCAGTTCTTC
CASSITGGYNEQFF
>-|TRBV5-4|TRBD2|TRBJ2-7
TGTGCCAGCAGCTTTATTGCGCTAGCGGGAGGGGTAAGCTACGAGCAGTACTTC
CASSFIALAGGVSYEQYF
>once|TRBV7-9|-|TRBJ1-2
TGTGCCAGCAGCCCCCATGGGGAGGGCTTCCTAGGCTACACCTTC
CASSPHGEGFLGYTF
>-|TRBV28|TRBD1|TRBJ1-5
TGTGCCAGCAGTTTATCTCAGGGGGGCAATCAGCCCCAGCATTTT
CASSLSQGGNQPQHF
>-|TRBV28|-|TRBJ2-2
TGTGCCAGCACCTCCTTAAGTAGGTCCACCGGGGAGCTGTTTTTT
CASTSLSRSTGELFF
>-|TRBV28|-|TRBJ1-1
TGTGCCAGCACGCTCCAAGGTGAAGCTTTCTTT
CASTLQGEAFF
>-|TRBV11-3|TRBD2|TRBJ2-1
TGTGCCAGCAGCCCCCGTACTAGCGGGAGTAACAATGAGCAGTTCTTC
CASSPRTSGSNNEQFF
>once|TRBV10-3|TRBD1|TRBJ1-1
TGTGCCATCAGCCCAGGGGGTGAAGCTTTCTTT
CAISPGGEAFF
>-|TRBV10-2|-|TRBJ2-7
TGCGCCACCACTACCTGGGCGGTCTCCTACGAGCAGTACTTC
CATTTWAVSYEQYF
>-|TRBV5-1|-|TRBJ2-6
TGCGCCAGTCCCCCCCCTTCTGGGGCCAACGTCCTGACTTTC
CASPPPSGANVLTF
>-|TRBV9|-|TRBJ2-7
TGTGCCAGCAGCCCCTCGACTTTAATGTACGAGCAGTACTTC
CASSPSTLMYEQYF
>-|TRBV6-6|-|TRBJ1-1
TGTGCCAGCAGTTACGTGGGGCATGTCACTGAAGCTTTCTTT
CASSYVGHVTEAFF
>-|TRBV6-1|-|TRBJ2-3
TGTGCCAGCCTCCAGGGAGACACGACAGATACGCAGTATTTT
CASLQGDTTDTQYF
>-|TRBV11-3|-|TRBJ2-5
TGTGCCAGCAGCTGGGACTTACGGGGCCTAAGGGGAATTCAAGAGACCCAGTACTTC
CASSWDLRGLRGIQETQYF
>few|TRBV28|-|TRBJ2-1
TGTGCCAGCAGTGGGGCTGAGACTGGGCATAATGAGCAGTTCTTC
CASSGAETGHNEQFF
>-|TRBV7-9|-|TRBJ2-2
TGTGCCAGCAGCTTAAGCAGATTAGTGGACACCGGGGAGCTGTTTTTT
CASSLSRLVDTGELFF
>-|TRBV5-5|-|TRBJ2-2
TGTGCCAGCAGTACTTACAAAAACACCGGGGAGCTGTTTTTT
CASSTYKNTGELFF
>-|TRBV25-1|-|TRBJ2-1
TGTGCCAGCAGCGGAAACGCACCCTACAATGAGCAGTTCTTC
CASSGNAPYNEQFF
>-|TRBV7-9|-|TRBJ2-3
TGTGCCAGCAGGTATCGTTCTAGCACAGATACGCAGTATTTT
CASRYRSSTDTQYF
>-|TRBV11-2|-|TRBJ1-5
TGTGCCAGCAGCGCAACAGGGTTGAATCAGCCCCAGCATTTT
CASSATGLNQPQHF
>few|TRBV7-9|-|TRBJ1-1
TGTGCCAGCAGCTCGGACAGCTTGGAAGCTTTCTTT
CASSSDSLEAFF
>-|TRBV28|TRBD2|TRBJ2-1
TGTGCCAGCAGTCAATCGGGACTAGCGGACCTAACCTGGGGGTTCTTC
CASSQSGLADLTWGFF
>-|TRBV9|-|TRBJ2-3
TGTGCCAGCAGCGCGAGCCGATTCACAGATACGCAGTATTTT
CASSASRFTDTQYF